These 30 T cell receptor beta chains share one sample of origin, sequenced in a study of Ad26.COV2.S vaccination and SARS-CoV-2 variants. TCRdb keeps only in-frame clones here, not all; method: immunoSEQ multiplex PCR. Of 400,000 to 450,000 clones in the sample, roughly 88% were seen once. The treatment denotes: some 20 received Ad26.COV2.S at low or high dose, single or two shots; roughly 5 received placebo; per-sample allocation not given. Vaccine and placebo recipients were sampled on day 63 after the first injection. The sequencing used peripheral blood, collected in a trial of Ad26.COV2.S vaccine versus placebo. These receptors originate from a person between 18 and 65 years old who received the Ad26.COV2.S COVID-19 vaccine or a placebo.

Points on this clone: Other nucleotide sequences from this sample produce the same CDR3. The chain is built from TRBV19 and TRBJ2-5, with 10 bases fitting TRBD2. CDR1 LNHDA and CDR2 SQIVND come from the germline V gene (reference sequence). The CDR3 runs 14 residues. Trimming at V came to 3 bases and at J to 5 bases, leaving 3 bases not matched to a gene. The CDR3 nucleotides read TGTGCCAGTAGTATTGGAGCGGGAGGGGAGACCCAGTACTTC. Translated: CASSIGAGGETQYF.

A word on this clone: The junction and the germline gene differ at one end; a read error may be behind it. The V gene is TRBV5-6, the J gene TRBJ2-3; perhaps TRBD1 as D (6 bases). CDR1 SGHDT and CDR2 YYEEEE come from the germline V gene. The CDR3 contains 11 residues. This CDR3 reads CASSLAGRGLF. CDR3 sequence (DNA): TGTGCCAGCAGCTTGGCCGGCAGGGGTCTTTTT.

The J gene is TRBJ2-2, the V gene TRBV7-9; 8 bases are a match to TRBD2. The CDR3 runs to 15 residues. Germline V CDR1 and CDR2: SEHNR, FQNEAQ (reference sequence). V lost 5 bases and J lost 0; bases outside the gene matches: 2. Written as DNA, the CDR3 is TGTGCCAGCAGCCCGGGGGGGCCGAACACCGGGGAGCTGTTTTTT. The encoded protein is CASSPGGPNTGELFF.

J is TRBJ2-7 and V is TRBV11-3; 7 bases line up with TRBD1. The V segment lost 1 base and the J segment 0 bases; nucleotides outside the gene matches: 0. Germline values: CDR1 SGHNT, CDR2 YENEEA. This CDR3 is 14 amino acids long. This CDR3 is CASSLGDSSYEQYF. In DNA, the CDR3 is TGTGCCAGCAGCTTAGGGGACAGCTCCTACGAGCAGTACTTC.

V gene TRBV10-3 combines with J gene TRBJ1-2; D unresolved. This CDR3 contains 14 residues. V dropped 3 bases and J dropped 4 bases, with 12 bases sitting between them. CDR1 and CDR2 from the germline V gene are ENHRY and SYGVKD. The CDR3 here is CAISDGRMGYGYTF. The CDR3 DNA reads as TGTGCCATCAGTGACGGCCGTATGGGCTATGGCTACACCTTC.

The chain combines TRBV29-1 with TRBJ2-5; 10 bases line up with TRBD2. The trim removed 3 bases at V and 7 bases at J, leaving 14 bases unmatched. The CDR3 runs 16 residues. Germline-derived CDR1 and CDR2 are SQVTM and ANQGSEA. The CDR3 region is CSVEGSGRSNTATQYF. The CDR3 region has the DNA TGCAGCGTTGAGGGTAGCGGGAGGTCAAACACTGCGACCCAGTACTTC.

This rearrangement joins TRBV9 to TRBJ1-4, with TRBD1 as a possible D gene (5 bases). Germline V gives CDR1 SGDLS, CDR2 YYNGEE. The CDR3 has 16 amino acids. V gave up 0 bases and J gave up 4 bases, with 13 bases separating them. The CDR3 nucleotides are TGTGCCAGCAGCGTAGGCCTGGGACGGTATAATGAAAAACTGTTTTTT. Protein: CASSVGLGRYNEKLFF.

This chain joins TRBV5-5 and TRBJ1-5, with 8 bases aligning to TRBD1. Germline CDR1 reads SGHKS; CDR2 reads YYEKEE (reference sequence). There are 16 residues in the CDR3. The trim removed 4 bases at V and 0 bases at J, leaving 6 bases unmatched. DNA of the CDR3: TGTGCCAGCAGCAAGGACAGGGTCTATAGCAATCAGCCCCAGCATTTT. Amino acid sequence: CASSKDRVYSNQPQHF. Variable domain in full (rest from reference TRBV5-5 and TRBJ1-5): DAGVTQSPTHLIKTRGQQVTLRCSPISGHKSVSWYQQVLGQGPQFIFQYYEKEERGRGNFPDRFSARQFPNYSSELNVNALLLGDSALYLCASSKDRVYSNQPQHFGDGTRLSIL.

The chain couples TRBV6-5 to TRBJ2-7; no firm D call. Deletions cut 5 bases from V and 5 bases from J, with 13 bases between. The germline V gene has CDR1 MNHEY and CDR2 SVGAGI. The CDR3 spans 13 residues. CDR3 amino acids: CASSIWGVDEQYF. CDR3 DNA: TGTGCCAGCAGTATTTGGGGTGTTGACGAGCAGTACTTC.

This clone was seen a single time. This sequence joins TRBV25-1 and TRBJ2-3; D gene uncertain. In germline, CDR1 is MGHDK, CDR2 SYGVNS. The CDR3 consists of 14 residues. The V end lost 9 bases, the J end lost 3 bases, and 16 bases lay between the germline ends. The CDR3 region is CARKNGLSTDTQYF. The CDR3 DNA reads TGTGCCAGAAAGAACGGGCTGTCGACAGATACGCAGTATTTT.

CDR3 bases: TGCAGTGCTAGTCCCCTCCGACAGGGGGCGCGCTACGAGCAGTACTTC. It translates to CSASPLRQGARYEQYF. The chain is built from TRBV20-1 and TRBJ2-7, with 10 bases identical to TRBD1. The V and J ends lost 3 bases and 3 bases, in that order; junction bases with no gene match: 11. The CDR3 length is 16 residues. CDR1 is DFQATT and CDR2 is SNEGSKA in the germline V gene (reference sequence).

Of note for this clone: With a much larger clone just one base away, this may be a read error. The chain joins TRBV4-1 to TRBJ2-4; 7 bases are shared with TRBD2. The V and J ends lost 8 bases and 0 bases, in that order; junction bases with no gene match: 16. Germline V lookup: CDR1 MGHRA, CDR2 YSYEKL. CDR3 length: 18 amino acids. CDR3 bases: TGCGCCAGCGCCCCGGGGCTAGCGGCGCCATTAGCCAAAAACATTCAGTACTTC. It encodes CASAPGLAAPLAKNIQYF.

The chain has TRBV6-5 and TRBJ2-2; no clear D gene. The V gene's germline CDR1 is MNHEY and CDR2 SVGAGI. The V end was cut by 6 bases, the J end by 0 bases, with 8 bases between. This CDR3 has 14 residues. The CDR3 region has the DNA TGTGCCAGCAGGATCAGTCCGAACACCGGGGAGCTGTTTTTT. This codes for CASRISPNTGELFF.

The chain has TRBV20-1 and TRBJ1-5, with 8 positions matching TRBD1. Germline CDR1 DFQATT, CDR2 SNEGSKA (reference sequence). The CDR3 is made up of 16 amino acids. V was clipped by 3 bases and J by 0 bases; unmatched bases: 7. CDR3 sequence: CSASRTGINSNQPQHF. The CDR3 DNA is TGCAGTGCTAGTCGGACAGGGATTAATAGCAATCAGCCCCAGCATTTT.

V and J are TRBV18 and TRBJ2-3; D uncertain. The CDR3 has 14 residues. V was shortened by 4 bases and J by 2 bases, with 10 bases between the two germline ends. Looked up from germline, CDR1 is KGHSH and CDR2 is LQKENI. The CDR3 nucleotides read TGTGCCAGCTCACAGGGAACAACCACAGATACGCAGTATTTT. Translating it yields CASSQGTTTDTQYF.

This chain joins TRBV4-1 and TRBJ1-5, with a possible D match to TRBD1 (5 bases). Trimming took off 0 bases at V and 7 bases at J, with 10 bases between the two ends. Per the germline V gene, CDR1 is MGHRA and CDR2 is YSYEKL. This CDR3 has 14 residues. As DNA, the CDR3 is TGCGCCAGCAGCCAAGATGGGGGGTACCAGCCCCAGCATTTT. It encodes CASSQDGGYQPQHF.

The chain employs TRBV19 and TRBJ2-7; 11 positions match TRBD2. The CDR3 covers 14 residues. Germline assignment: CDR1 LNHDA and CDR2 SQIVND (reference sequence). The J segment lost 2 bases and the V segment lost 5 bases, leaving 2 bases of the junction unmatched. The CDR3 sequence: CASSSGLAAYEQYF. The CDR3 bases are TGTGCCAGTAGTTCGGGACTAGCGGCCTACGAGCAGTACTTC.

The V call is TRBV11-1, the J call TRBJ1-1; 9 bases are a match to TRBD1. V was clipped by 4 bases and J by 0 bases; unmatched bases: 6. CDR1 and CDR2 (germline): SGHAT, FQDESV (reference sequence). The CDR3 loop spans 16 amino acids. CDR3 loop: CASSSRTGDMNTEAFF. The DNA of the CDR3 is TGTGCCAGCAGCTCGCGGACAGGGGACATGAACACTGAAGCTTTCTTT.

CDR3: CASSLGGTRGTDTQYF. The CDR3 DNA reads as TGTGCCAGCAGCTTAGGCGGAACTCGGGGCACAGATACGCAGTATTTT. V is TRBV7-9 and J is TRBJ2-3, with D unresolved. Germline loops: CDR1 SEHNR, CDR2 FQNEAQ (reference sequence). V lost 1 base, J lost 1 base, and 12 bases lay in between. The CDR3 covers 16 residues.

As regards this clone: This sequence may be a read error, since a much larger clone differs from it by one base. This chain links TRBV27 with TRBJ2-1, with D unresolved. Deletions cut 6 bases from V and 4 bases from J, with 4 bases between. The CDR3 totals 11 residues. Germline assignment: CDR1 MNHEY and CDR2 SMNVEV (reference sequence). The CDR3 region is CASREYNEQFF. The CDR3 region has the DNA TGTGCCAGCAGGGAATACAATGAGCAGTTCTTC.

This rearrangement joins TRBV9 to TRBJ1-2; D gene uncertain. V lost 3 bases, J lost 12 bases, and 9 bases lay in between. Germline V gives CDR1 SGDLS, CDR2 YYNGEE. The CDR3 has 10 amino acids. CDR3 protein: CASSAPPHTF. CDR3 sequence (DNA): TGTGCCAGCAGCGCCCCCCCTCACACCTTC.

The chain is built from TRBV9 and TRBJ2-3, with TRBD2 identical over 8 bases. The CDR3 is 17 residues long. Trimming removed 0 bases from V and 0 bases from J; junction bases left unmatched: 6. Germline V lookup: CDR1 SGDLS, CDR2 YYNGEE. The CDR3 reads CASSVVGSGASTDTQYF. CDR3 coding DNA: TGTGCCAGCAGCGTAGTTGGTAGCGGGGCTAGCACAGATACGCAGTATTTT.

The rearrangement joins TRBV19 to TRBJ2-3; D is possibly TRBD1 or TRBD2 (5 bases each). CDR3 length: 17 amino acids. The V and J ends lost 1 base and 1 base respectively, with 15 bases between them. Germline V gives CDR1 LNHDA, CDR2 SQIVND (reference sequence). CDR3 in amino acids: CASSIGGTLRRTDTQYF. CDR3 nucleotide sequence: TGTGCCAGTAGTATAGGTGGGACCCTACGCCGCACAGATACGCAGTATTTT.

The chain recombines TRBV7-6 with TRBJ2-1; 8 nucleotides match TRBD2. Germline V gene sequence: CDR1 SGHVS, CDR2 FNYEAQ. The CDR3 is made up of 16 amino acids. V trimming: 5 bases; J trimming: 2 bases; junction bases outside the gene matches: 8. The CDR3 loop is CASSQPAGAAYNEQFF. In nucleotides, the CDR3 is TGTGCCAGCAGCCAGCCAGCGGGGGCGGCCTACAATGAGCAGTTCTTC.

The J gene is TRBJ2-5, the V gene TRBV28; no definite D call. V was shortened by 6 bases and J by 1 base, with 15 bases between the two germline ends. The CDR3 consists of 15 residues. Germline V gives CDR1 MDHEN, CDR2 SYDVKM. In DNA, the CDR3 is TGTGCCAGCAGGGATCAGGATCTCGTCCAAGAGACCCAGTACTTC. Translation gives CASRDQDLVQETQYF.

CDR3 bases: TGTGCCAGCAGCCAAGATCAGATTGTCCGACTCGGGGGAGTAATCTACGAGCAGTACTTC. Protein: CASSQDQIVRLGGVIYEQYF. The V and J genes are TRBV4-2 and TRBJ2-7; D is perhaps TRBD2 (6 bases). Trimming shortened V by 0 bases and J by 3 bases, and 27 bases separated the two germline ends. Germline CDR1 is LGHNA and CDR2 is YNFKEQ. This CDR3 region has 20 residues.

The V gene is TRBV6-2 or TRBV6-3, the J gene TRBJ1-5, with a tentative D call TRBD1 (6 bases). This CDR3 has 17 amino acids. V was cut by 4 bases and J by 5 bases, with 21 bases left in between. CDR1 and CDR2 (germline): MNHEY, SVGEGT. The CDR3 region is CASSLDKGHSWDQPQHF. As DNA, the CDR3 is TGTGCCAGCAGTTTGGATAAGGGACACAGTTGGGATCAGCCCCAGCATTTT.

The chain combines TRBV28 with TRBJ2-7; no reliable D call. This CDR3 is 14 amino acids long. Germline CDR1 reads MDHEN; CDR2 reads SYDVKM. Trimming took 7 bases from V and 2 from J, leaving 15 bases between them. CDR3: CASIRSGNPYEQYF. The CDR3 DNA sequence: TGTGCCAGCATCAGATCTGGGAACCCCTACGAGCAGTACTTC.

V gene TRBV7-9 combines with J gene TRBJ1-6; D uncertain. The germline V and J ends were trimmed by 5 bases and 9 bases, with 20 bases remaining between them. The CDR3 consists of 16 residues. Per germline, CDR1 SEHNR and CDR2 FQNEAQ (reference sequence). CDR3 DNA sequence: TGTGCCAGCAGCCTCAGTGGGCAGGTTGAACGTTCACCCCTCCACTTT. It specifies CASSLSGQVERSPLHF.

The V call is TRBV28, the J call TRBJ1-4; D is possibly TRBD1 (5 bases). The CDR3 extends over 13 amino acids. Deletions cut 5 bases from V and 7 bases from J, with 11 bases between. In germline, CDR1 is MDHEN, CDR2 SYDVKM. CDR3 sequence (DNA): TGTGCCAGCAGTGTCCGGACAAGTGAAAAACTGTTTTTT. Translation: CASSVRTSEKLFF.